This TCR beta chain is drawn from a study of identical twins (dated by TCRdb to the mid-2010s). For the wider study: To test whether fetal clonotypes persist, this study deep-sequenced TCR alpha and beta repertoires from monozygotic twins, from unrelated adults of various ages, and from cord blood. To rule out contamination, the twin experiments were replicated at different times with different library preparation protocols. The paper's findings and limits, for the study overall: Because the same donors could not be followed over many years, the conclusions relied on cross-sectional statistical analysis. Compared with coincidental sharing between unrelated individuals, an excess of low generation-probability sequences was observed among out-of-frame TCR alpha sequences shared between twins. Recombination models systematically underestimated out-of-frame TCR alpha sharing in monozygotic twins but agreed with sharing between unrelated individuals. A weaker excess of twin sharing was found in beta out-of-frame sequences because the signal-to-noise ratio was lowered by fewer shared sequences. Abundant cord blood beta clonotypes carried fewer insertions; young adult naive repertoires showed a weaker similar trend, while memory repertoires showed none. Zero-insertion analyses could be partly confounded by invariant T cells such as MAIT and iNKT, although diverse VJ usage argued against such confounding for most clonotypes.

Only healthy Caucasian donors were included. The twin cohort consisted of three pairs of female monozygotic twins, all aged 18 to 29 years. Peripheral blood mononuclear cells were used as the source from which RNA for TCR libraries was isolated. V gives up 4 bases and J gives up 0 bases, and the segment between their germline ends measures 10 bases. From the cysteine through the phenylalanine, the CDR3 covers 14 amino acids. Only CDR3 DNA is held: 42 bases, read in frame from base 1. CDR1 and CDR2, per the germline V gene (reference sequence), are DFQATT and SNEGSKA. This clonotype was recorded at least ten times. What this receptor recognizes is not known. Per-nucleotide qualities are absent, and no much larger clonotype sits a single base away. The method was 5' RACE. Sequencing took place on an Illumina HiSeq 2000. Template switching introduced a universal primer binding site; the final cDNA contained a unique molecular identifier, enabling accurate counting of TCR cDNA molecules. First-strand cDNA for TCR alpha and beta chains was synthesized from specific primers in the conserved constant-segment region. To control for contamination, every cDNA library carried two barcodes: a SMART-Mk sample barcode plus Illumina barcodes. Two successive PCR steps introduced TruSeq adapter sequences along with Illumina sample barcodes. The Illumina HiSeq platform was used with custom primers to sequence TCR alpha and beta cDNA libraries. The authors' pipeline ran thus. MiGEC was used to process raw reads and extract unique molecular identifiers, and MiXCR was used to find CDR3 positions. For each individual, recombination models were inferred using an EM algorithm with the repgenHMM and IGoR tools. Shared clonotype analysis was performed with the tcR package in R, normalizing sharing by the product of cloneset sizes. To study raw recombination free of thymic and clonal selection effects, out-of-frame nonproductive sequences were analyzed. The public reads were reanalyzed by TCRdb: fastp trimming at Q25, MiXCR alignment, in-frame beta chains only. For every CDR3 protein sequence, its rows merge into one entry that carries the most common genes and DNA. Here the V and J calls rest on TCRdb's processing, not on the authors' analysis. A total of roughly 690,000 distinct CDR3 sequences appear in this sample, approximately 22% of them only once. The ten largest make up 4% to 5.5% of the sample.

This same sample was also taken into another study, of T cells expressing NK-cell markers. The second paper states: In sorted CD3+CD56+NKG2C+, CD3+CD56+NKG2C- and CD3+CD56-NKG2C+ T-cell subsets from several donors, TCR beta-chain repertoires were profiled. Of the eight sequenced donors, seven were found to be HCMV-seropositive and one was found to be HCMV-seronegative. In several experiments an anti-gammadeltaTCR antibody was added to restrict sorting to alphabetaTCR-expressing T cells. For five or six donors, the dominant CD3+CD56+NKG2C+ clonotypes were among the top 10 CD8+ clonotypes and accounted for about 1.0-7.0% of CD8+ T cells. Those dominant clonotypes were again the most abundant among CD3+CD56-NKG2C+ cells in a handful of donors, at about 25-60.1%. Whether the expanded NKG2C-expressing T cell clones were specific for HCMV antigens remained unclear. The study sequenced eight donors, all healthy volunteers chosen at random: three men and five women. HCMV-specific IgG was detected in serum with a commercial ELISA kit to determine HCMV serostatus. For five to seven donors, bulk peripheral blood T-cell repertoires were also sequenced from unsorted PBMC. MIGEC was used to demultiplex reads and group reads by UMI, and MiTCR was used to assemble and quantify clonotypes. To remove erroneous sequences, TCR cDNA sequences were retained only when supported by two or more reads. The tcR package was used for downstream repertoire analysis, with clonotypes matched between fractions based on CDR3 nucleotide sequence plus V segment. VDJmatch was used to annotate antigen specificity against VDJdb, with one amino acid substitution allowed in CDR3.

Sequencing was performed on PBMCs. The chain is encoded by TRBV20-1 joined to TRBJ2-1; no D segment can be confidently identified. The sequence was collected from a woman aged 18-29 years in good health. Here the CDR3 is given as CSANKASSYNEQFF. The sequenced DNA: TGCAGTGCTAATAAGGCTAGCTCCTACAATGAGCAGTTCTTC.